A single sample is the source of the 29 T cell receptor beta chains below, sequenced in a study of OX40 agonist ivuxolimab in advanced cancers. Measured with immunoSEQ multiplex PCR; TCRdb has only the in-frame clones, and not every one. The table includes tens of thousands of clones, approximately 93% detected once. The sequencing here drew on CD4+ or CD8+ T cells sorted from blood, taken in a trial of the OX40 agonist ivuxolimab. The receptors originated from an adult with an advanced solid tumor such as melanoma, head and neck, liver or kidney cancer.

The V gene is TRBV9, the J gene TRBJ2-7, with a possible D match to TRBD2 (5 bases). Trimming pared 3 bases from V and 3 bases from J, leaving 10 bases between. CDR1 SGDLS and CDR2 YYNGEE come from the germline V gene. The CDR3 sequence is 13 residues long. The CDR3 DNA is TGTGCCAGCAGCGAGGACTCCAGCTACGAGCAGTACTTC. This codes for CASSEDSSYEQYF.

The chain carries TRBV4-3 and TRBJ1-5; weak D call: TRBD1 (5 bases). The CDR3 has 15 amino acids. CDR1 LGHNA and CDR2 YSLEER come from the germline V gene. V was shortened by 4 bases and J by 2 bases, with 12 bases between the two germline ends. CDR3 residues: CASSPGTSGNQPQHF. The CDR3 DNA sequence: TGCGCCAGCAGCCCTGGGACGTCTGGCAATCAGCCCCAGCATTTT.

In nucleotides, the CDR3 is TGTGCCAGCAGTTTGACGGGAAACAATGAAAAACTGTTTTTT. This encodes CASSLTGNNEKLFF. This chain connects TRBV28 to TRBJ1-4; no reliable D call. This CDR3 is built from 14 residues. In germline, CDR1 is MDHEN, CDR2 SYDVKM. V was cut by 3 bases and J by 5 bases, with 10 bases left in between.

This clone showed up just once. The chain joins TRBV9 to TRBJ2-7; no reliable D call. The CDR3 consists of 13 residues. Germline loops: CDR1 SGDLS, CDR2 YYNGEE. V lost 3 bases, J lost 0 bases, and 7 bases lay in between. The CDR3: CASSEGSSYEQYF. As DNA, the CDR3 is TGTGCCAGCAGCGAAGGATCCTCCTACGAGCAGTACTTC.

This clone was seen once. This chain connects TRBV11-2 to TRBJ2-5; 8 bases line up with TRBD1. V was pared by 3 bases and J by 4 bases, with 1 base of the junction left unmatched. This CDR3 region has 13 residues. Germline V gene sequence: CDR1 SGHAT, CDR2 FQNNGV. CDR3 protein: CASSFGTGETQYF. Here the CDR3 DNA reads TGTGCCAGCAGCTTTGGGACAGGAGAGACCCAGTACTTC.

The chain employs TRBV10-1 and TRBJ2-1; TRBD1 matches 9 bases. The CDR3 extends over 15 amino acids. With V trimmed by 4 bases and J by 4 bases, 5 bases remained unmatched. Germline V gene sequence: CDR1 WNHNN, CDR2 SYGVQD (reference sequence). Here the CDR3 DNA reads TGCGCCAGCAGTGGGGACAGGGCTCCTTACAATGAGCAGTTCTTC. It yields the protein CASSGDRAPYNEQFF.

The V call is TRBV11-3, the J call TRBJ2-1; unclear D gene. Per the germline V gene, CDR1 is SGHNT and CDR2 is YENEEA. This CDR3 spans 13 amino acids. Trimming removed 0 bases at V and 3 bases at J, with 3 bases between. The CDR3 loop reads CASSLDGYNEQFF. CDR3 DNA sequence: TGTGCCAGCAGCTTAGATGGCTACAATGAGCAGTTCTTC.

The chain is built from TRBV28 and TRBJ2-2; D gene uncertain. V shed 8 bases and J shed 5 bases, with 12 bases lying between them. The CDR3 covers 13 residues. Per germline, CDR1 MDHEN and CDR2 SYDVKM. The chain's CDR3 is CASDETGTGELFF. CDR3 in DNA: TGTGCCAGCGACGAAACTGGGACCGGGGAGCTGTTTTTT.

This rearrangement joins TRBV9 to TRBJ2-1; D possibly corresponds to TRBD2 (6 bases). V gave up 3 bases and J gave up 4 bases, with 14 bases separating them. The germline CDR1 and CDR2 sequences are SGDLS and YYNGEE. The length of the CDR3 is 15 residues. The CDR3 coding sequence is TGTGCCAGCAGCGCATCTAGCGTTGGGTACAATGAGCAGTTCTTC. Translating gives CASSASSVGYNEQFF.

The rearrangement uses TRBV4-3 and TRBJ2-1, with D maybe TRBD2 (5 bases). Trimming removed 1 base from V and 6 bases from J, with 10 bases in between. The CDR3 sequence is 14 residues long. Germline lookup yields CDR1 LGHNA and CDR2 YSLEER. The CDR3 DNA is TGCGCCAGCAGCCAAGGGTCCGGGATCAATGAGCAGTTCTTC. This translates into CASSQGSGINEQFF.

V and J are TRBV5-6 and TRBJ2-7; D uncertain. The CDR3 has 14 residues. Germline V lookup: CDR1 SGHDT, CDR2 YYEEEE. V lost 0 bases, J lost 3 bases, and 10 bases lay in between. The CDR3 loop reads CASSLVPVDYEQYF. For the CDR3, the DNA is TGTGCCAGCAGCTTGGTACCAGTGGACTACGAGCAGTACTTC.

The chain couples TRBV27 to TRBJ2-1; maybe TRBD1 (5 bases). Trimming pared 5 bases from V and 4 bases from J, leaving 12 bases between. Germline V gene sequence: CDR1 MNHEY, CDR2 SMNVEV (reference sequence). CDR3 length equals 14 residues. In DNA, the CDR3 is TGTGCCAGCAGTCCAGGGCTTTCGTACAATGAGCAGTTCTTC. It encodes CASSPGLSYNEQFF.

V is TRBV2 and J is TRBJ2-7; 11 nucleotides line up with TRBD2. With 3 bases clipped from V and 1 base from J, the junction kept 8 bases outside the gene matches. CDR1 and CDR2 (germline): SNHLY, FYNNEI. This CDR3 is 17 amino acids long. Written as DNA, the CDR3 is TGTGCCAGCAGTGAGAGGCTAGCGGGAGGAAATTCCTACGAGCAGTACTTC. Its protein product is CASSERLAGGNSYEQYF.

V gene TRBV2 combines with J gene TRBJ1-5, with no clear D. The CDR3 extends over 14 amino acids. Germline V gives CDR1 SNHLY, CDR2 FYNNEI. Trimming shortened V by 2 bases and J by 4 bases, and 9 bases separated the two germline ends. Here the CDR3 DNA reads TGTGCCAGCAGTGAATGGGGAGTTAATCAGCCCCAGCATTTT. Its translation: CASSEWGVNQPQHF.

The CDR3 protein is CASSFSGAGSEQYF. CDR3 DNA: TGTGCCAGCAGCTTCTCCGGAGCGGGATCTGAGCAGTACTTC. The chain couples TRBV7-9 to TRBJ2-7, with 7 bases matching TRBD2. The CDR3 runs to 14 residues. V was clipped by 3 bases and J by 7 bases; unmatched bases: 9. Germline V gene lookup returns CDR1 SEHNR and CDR2 FQNEAQ (reference sequence). Combining the CDR3 with reference TRBV7-9 and TRBJ2-7 gives the whole variable domain DTGVSQNPRHKITKRGQNVTFRCDPISEHNRLYWYRQTLGQGPEFLTYFQNEAQLEKSRLLSDRFSAERPKGSFSTLEIQRTEQGDSAMYLCASSFSGAGSEQYFGPGTRLTVT.

This chain links TRBV11-2 with TRBJ2-5; D unresolved. Trimming cost V 10 bases and J 7 bases, with 10 bases left between them. The CDR3 spans 10 residues. Germline values: CDR1 SGHAT, CDR2 FQNNGV. CDR3 nucleotides: TGTGCCACCGCTACTACGACCCAGTACTTC. Translated, it gives CATATTTQYF.

The genes are TRBV2 and TRBJ2-5; D unclear. Germline V gene lookup returns CDR1 SNHLY and CDR2 FYNNEI. The CDR3 contains 16 residues. The ends were cut back, 8 bases at V and 2 bases at J, with 21 bases in the middle. CDR3 nucleotide sequence: TGTGCCAGCTTCCCACCAGGCCCGACTGAACAAGAGACCCAGTACTTC. Amino acids: CASFPPGPTEQETQYF.

This chain connects TRBV25-1 to TRBJ2-5; tentatively, D is TRBD2 (5 bases). The J call may be faulty, since TRBJ2-7 better matches the DNA end. Germline values: CDR1 MGHDK, CDR2 SYGVNS. CDR3 length: 16 amino acids. The CDR3 nucleotides are TGTGCCAGCAGTGAGCTAGGAGGAGATAACCAATACGAGCAGTACTTC. Its translation: CASSELGGDNQYEQYF.

In this sample, this clone turned up once. This chain uses TRBV19 with TRBJ2-7; possible D gene TRBD2, 6 bases. The ends were cut back, 5 bases at V and 0 bases at J, with 11 bases in the middle. Germline CDR1 is LNHDA and CDR2 is SQIVND (reference sequence). CDR3 size: 14 residues. The CDR3 nucleotides read TGTGCCAGTAGTGTAGCGGCAAACTCCTACGAGCAGTACTTC. Translation gives CASSVAANSYEQYF.

The chain employs TRBV4-3 and TRBJ1-4; D ambiguous. Trimming left V 0 bases short and J 1 base short, with 12 bases between. The germline V gene encodes CDR1 LGHNA and CDR2 YSLEER. The CDR3 extends over 17 amino acids. Written as DNA, the CDR3 is TGCGCCAGCAGCCAAGAGTTTGTTATCTTAACTAATGAAAAACTGTTTTTT. Its translation: CASSQEFVILTNEKLFF.

The chain couples TRBV27 to TRBJ2-1, with no clear D. This CDR3 region has 12 residues. Between the trimmed V and J ends, which lost 5 bases and 4 bases, there was a span of 6 bases. Germline-derived CDR1 and CDR2 are MNHEY and SMNVEV (reference sequence). The CDR3 nucleotides are TGTGCCAGCAGTCTAGATTACAATGAGCAGTTCTTC. This encodes CASSLDYNEQFF.

The gene calls are TRBV10-3 and TRBJ2-7, with D perhaps assigned TRBD1 or TRBD2 (5 bases each). V lost 4 bases and J 1 base, leaving 11 bases between the germline ends. The CDR3 covers 14 residues. Germline-derived CDR1 and CDR2 are ENHRY and SYGVKD. The CDR3 region is CAISGGNPSYEQYF. CDR3 in DNA: TGTGCCATCAGTGGGGGGAACCCGTCCTACGAGCAGTACTTC.

J is TRBJ2-1 and V is TRBV27; no clear D. V lost 0 bases and J lost 10, with 10 bases in between. The germline CDR1 and CDR2 sequences are MNHEY and SMNVEV (reference sequence). CDR3 length: 13 residues. DNA for the CDR3: TGTGCCAGCAGTTTATCGATTATCAACGAGCAGTTCTTC. The encoded protein is CASSLSIINEQFF.

The rearrangement uses TRBV11-3 and TRBJ1-1; D may be TRBD1 (5 bases). Trimming removed 2 bases from V and 3 bases from J, with 7 bases in between. The CDR3 contains 13 residues. The germline V gene encodes CDR1 SGHNT and CDR2 YENEEA. CDR3: CASSLRQYTEAFF. The CDR3 nucleotides are TGTGCCAGCAGCTTACGACAGTACACTGAAGCTTTCTTT. The full variable domain, with the rest looked up from reference TRBV11-3 and TRBJ1-1, is EAGVVQSPRYKIIEKKQPVAFWCNPISGHNTLYWYLQNLGQGPELLIRYENEEAVDDSQLPKDRFSAERLKGVDSTLKIQPAELGDSAVYLCASSLRQYTEAFFGQGTRLTVV.

The chain carries TRBV14 and TRBJ2-1; D possibly matches TRBD1 or TRBD2 (5 bases each). CDR1 is SGHDN, CDR2 FVKESK, per germline. CDR3 size: 16 residues. V was clipped by 3 bases and J by 8 bases, with 20 bases between them. The CDR3 spells CASSHLGRILADEQFF. CDR3 DNA sequence: TGTGCCAGCAGCCACCTGGGACGGATACTTGCGGATGAGCAGTTCTTC.

Here the CDR3 DNA reads TGCGCCAGCAGCTTCCAAAGTGGGCAGCCCCAGCATTTT. Amino acids: CASSFQSGQPQHF. V and J are TRBV4-3 and TRBJ1-5, with D hard to call. This CDR3 has 13 residues. Germline values: CDR1 LGHNA, CDR2 YSLEER. V was cut by 5 bases and J by 7 bases, with 12 bases left in between.

The chain is built from TRBV4-3 and TRBJ2-7; D is undetermined. Germline loops: CDR1 LGHNA, CDR2 YSLEER. There are 13 residues in the CDR3. Trimming took 0 bases from V and 3 from J, leaving 6 bases between them. CDR3 amino acids: CASSQDSGYEQYF. In DNA form, the CDR3 reads TGCGCCAGCAGCCAAGATTCTGGCTACGAGCAGTACTTC.

The chain uses TRBV11-2 and TRBJ2-5, with D perhaps TRBD1 (5 bases). V lost 0 bases and J lost 4, with 9 bases in between. CDR1 and CDR2 (germline): SGHAT, FQNNGV. This CDR3 has 14 residues. The CDR3 nucleotides read TGTGCCAGCAGCTTAGATTTGGGGCGAGAGACCCAGTACTTC. Encoded protein: CASSLDLGRETQYF.

The chain uses TRBV9 and TRBJ1-2; 8 bases align to TRBD1. CDR1 SGDLS and CDR2 YYNGEE come from the germline V gene. V lost 3 bases to trimming and J lost 6 bases; unmatched junction nucleotides: 7. The CDR3 totals 14 residues. The CDR3 region has the DNA TGTGCCAGCAGCGACCCCCAGGGGGCCCATGGCTACACCTTC. This gives the protein CASSDPQGAHGYTF.